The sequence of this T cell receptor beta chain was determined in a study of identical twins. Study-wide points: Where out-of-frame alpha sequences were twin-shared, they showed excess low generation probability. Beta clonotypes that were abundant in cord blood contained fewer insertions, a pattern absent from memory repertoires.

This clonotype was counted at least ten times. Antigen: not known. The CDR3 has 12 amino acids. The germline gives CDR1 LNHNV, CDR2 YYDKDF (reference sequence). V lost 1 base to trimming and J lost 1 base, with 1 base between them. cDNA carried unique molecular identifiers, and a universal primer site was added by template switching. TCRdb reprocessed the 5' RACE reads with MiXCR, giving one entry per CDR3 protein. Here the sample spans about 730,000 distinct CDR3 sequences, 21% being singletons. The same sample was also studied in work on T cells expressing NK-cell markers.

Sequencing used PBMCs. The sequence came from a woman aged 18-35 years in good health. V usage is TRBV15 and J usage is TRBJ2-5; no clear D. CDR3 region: CATSRGQETQYF. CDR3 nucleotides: TGTGCCACCAGCAGAGGCCAAGAGACCCAGTACTTC.